The 21 T cell receptor beta chains given below trace back to one sample, sequenced in a study of TIL therapy for anti-PD-1-resistant metastatic lung cancer. Documented time point: pre-treatment sample, taken before nivolumab and TIL therapy. The libraries were made with immunoSEQ v3. Profiled with immunoSEQ multiplex PCR; TCRdb holds only in-frame clones, not every one. The sample carries approximately 60,000 clones, about 81% recorded once. This specimen consisted of blood, obtained at baseline. The receptors derive from a person between 30 and 80 years old with non-small cell lung cancer.

CDR3 in amino acids: CASRAGSLGNQPQHF. CDR3 nucleotide sequence: TGTGCCAGCAGGGCAGGTTCTTTGGGCAATCAGCCCCAGCATTTT. The chain uses TRBV6-5 and TRBJ1-5; no firm D call. CDR1 and CDR2 from the germline V gene are MNHEY and SVGAGI. V shed 6 bases and J shed 2 bases, with 14 bases lying between them. This CDR3 region has 15 residues.

This clone was recorded only once. The rearrangement joins TRBV9 to TRBJ2-1; possibly TRBD1 or TRBD2 for D (6 bases each). Trimming took 0 bases from V and 0 from J, leaving 7 bases between them. Germline lookup yields CDR1 SGDLS and CDR2 YYNGEE. This CDR3 has 15 residues. The CDR3 spells CASSVGGASYNEQFF. The DNA for the CDR3 is TGTGCCAGCAGCGTAGGGGGGGCCTCCTACAATGAGCAGTTCTTC.

J is TRBJ1-2 and V is TRBV28; D unresolved. V lost 7 bases to trimming and J lost 6 bases, with 18 bases between them. Germline CDR1 is MDHEN and CDR2 is SYDVKM. The CDR3 is 14 residues long. The CDR3: CASTRMTALDGYTF. The CDR3 nucleotides are TGTGCCAGCACCCGGATGACGGCCCTGGATGGCTACACCTTC.

The chain employs TRBV5-4 and TRBJ2-1, with TRBD2 matching 8 bases. Germline-derived CDR1 and CDR2 are SGHNT and YYREEE (reference sequence). The CDR3 sequence is 16 residues long. The J segment lost 6 bases and the V segment lost 4 bases, leaving 12 bases of the junction unmatched. The CDR3: CASSLGGSGALNEQFF. Written as DNA, the CDR3 is TGTGCCAGCAGCCTAGGGGGTAGCGGGGCCCTCAATGAGCAGTTCTTC.

The count of this clone is one. This chain links TRBV18 with TRBJ2-5, with 7 bases that match TRBD1. V lost 6 bases, J lost 1 base, and 2 bases stayed unmatched. Germline CDR1 KGHSH, CDR2 LQKENI. The CDR3 totals 13 residues. CDR3 nucleotides: TGTGCCAGCTCTGGGGACAGCCAAGAGACCCAGTACTTC. Translation: CASSGDSQETQYF.

The chain couples TRBV14 to TRBJ2-7; D not certain. The CDR3 consists of 12 residues. The germline V and J ends were trimmed by 4 bases and 7 bases, with 11 bases remaining between them. Germline V lookup: CDR1 SGHDN, CDR2 FVKESK. CDR3 DNA sequence: TGTGCCAGCAGCCGAGTCCTGGGAGAGCAGTACTTC. It translates to CASSRVLGEQYF.

The gene calls are TRBV24-1 and TRBJ2-5; D unclear. Germline V gives CDR1 KGHDR, CDR2 SFDVKD. Trimming took 7 bases from V and 7 from J, leaving 9 bases between them. This CDR3 is built from 11 residues. The CDR3 DNA follows: TGTGCCACCAGCGCGGCCGCGACCCAGTACTTC. This translates into CATSAAATQYF.

This chain joins TRBV6-5 and TRBJ1-2; no reliable D call. Germline V lookup: CDR1 MNHEY, CDR2 SVGAGI. Trimming left V 5 bases short and J 7 bases short, with 5 bases between. The CDR3 has 10 amino acids. The CDR3 spells CASSMGGYTF. CDR3 nucleotides: TGTGCCAGCAGTATGGGTGGCTACACCTTC.

V is TRBV18 and J is TRBJ1-1, with D tentatively TRBD1 (6 bases). Germline CDR1 reads KGHSH; CDR2 reads LQKENI. The V end was cut by 3 bases, the J end by 6 bases, with 14 bases between. The CDR3 contains 14 residues. CDR3 sequence reads: CASSPSTGLAEAFF. In DNA form, the CDR3 reads TGTGCCAGCTCACCCTCGACAGGACTCGCTGAAGCTTTCTTT. Full variable domain (outside the CDR3, taken from reference TRBV18 and TRBJ1-1): NAGVMQNPRHLVRRRGQEARLRCSPMKGHSHVYWYRQLPEEGLKFMVYLQKENIIDESGMPKERFSAEFPKEGPSILRIQQVVRGDSAAYFCASSPSTGLAEAFFGQGTRLTVV.

A remark on this clone: Sequence at one end of the junction differs from germline and may be a read error. V is TRBV28 and J is TRBJ2-3, with D tentatively TRBD1 (6 bases). Germline V gene lookup returns CDR1 MDHEN and CDR2 SYDVKM. This CDR3 region has 12 residues. The CDR3 bases are TGTGCCAGCAGCCGTCGGCTAGGGGGTCTCAACTTT. Its translation: CASSRRLGGLNF.

The gene calls are TRBV9 and TRBJ2-2, with unresolved D. Germline CDR1 is SGDLS and CDR2 is YYNGEE. V gave up 2 bases and J gave up 7 bases, with 12 bases separating them. This CDR3 region has 14 residues. CDR3 coding DNA: TGTGCCAGCAGCGTTGCCCTAACGGGCGGGGAGCTGTTTTTT. Amino acid sequence: CASSVALTGGELFF.

The chain's CDR3 is CASSPQAAQGWNEQFF. Here the CDR3 DNA reads TGTGCCAGCTCACCCCAGGCCGCCCAGGGGTGGAATGAGCAGTTCTTC. The chain employs TRBV18 and TRBJ2-1; the D gene is possibly TRBD1 (6 bases). Trimming pared 3 bases from V and 7 bases from J, leaving 19 bases between. CDR3 size: 16 residues. Germline V CDR1 and CDR2: KGHSH, LQKENI. The full variable domain, with the rest looked up from reference TRBV18 and TRBJ2-1, is NAGVMQNPRHLVRRRGQEARLRCSPMKGHSHVYWYRQLPEEGLKFMVYLQKENIIDESGMPKERFSAEFPKEGPSILRIQQVVRGDSAAYFCASSPQAAQGWNEQFFGPGTRLTVL.

This clone was observed a single time. This chain connects TRBV11-2 to TRBJ2-1, with 9 bases identical to TRBD2. CDR3 length equals 19 residues. J was trimmed by 0 bases and V by 0 bases; bases with no gene match: 9. The germline gives CDR1 SGHAT, CDR2 FQNNGV. CDR3 DNA sequence: TGTGCCAGCAGCTTAGATGTTAGCGGGGGTGGGAGCTCCTACAATGAGCAGTTCTTC. It encodes CASSLDVSGGGSSYNEQFF.

J is TRBJ2-5 and V is TRBV7-3; D is undetermined. V was shortened by 4 bases and J by 7 bases, with 13 bases between the two germline ends. Germline values: CDR1 SGHTA, CDR2 FQGTGA. The CDR3 contains 13 residues. The CDR3 protein is CASSSGSGTTQYF. DNA of the CDR3: TGTGCCAGCAGCTCCGGATCGGGTACGACCCAGTACTTC.

V is TRBV5-5 and J is TRBJ2-1; 9 bases map to TRBD1. Germline V lookup: CDR1 SGHKS, CDR2 YYEKEE (reference sequence). The V and J ends lost 0 bases and 9 bases, in that order; junction bases with no gene match: 7. The CDR3 consists of 15 residues. The CDR3 DNA reads TGTGCCAGCAGCTTGGCGGGACAGGGAATGAGTGAGCAGTTCTTC. This translates into CASSLAGQGMSEQFF.

The genes are TRBV6-2 or TRBV6-3 and TRBJ2-3, with D possibly TRBD2 on 6 matching bases. Germline CDR1 is MNHEY and CDR2 is SVGEGT. CDR3 length: 16 amino acids. Trimming removed 2 bases at V and 9 bases at J, with 21 bases between. Here the CDR3 reads CASSYGGGARDGTQYF. Written as DNA, the CDR3 is TGTGCCAGCAGTTACGGCGGCGGGGCCCGGGACGGAACGCAGTATTTT.

This clone appeared a few times. This chain joins TRBV7-3 and TRBJ2-3; D unresolved. Trimming cost V 4 bases and J 6 bases, with 11 bases left between them. The CDR3 totals 13 residues. Germline V gene sequence: CDR1 SGHTA, CDR2 FQGTGA. For the CDR3, the DNA is TGTGCCAGCAGCTCCCTCGGGTCGGATACGCAGTATTTT. As protein: CASSSLGSDTQYF.

The gene calls are TRBV5-5 and TRBJ1-5; the D is unclear. There are 12 residues in the CDR3. Germline CDR1 SGHKS, CDR2 YYEKEE (reference sequence). Trimming removed 1 base from V and 5 bases from J, with 4 bases in between. The CDR3, as DNA: TGTGCCAGCAGCTTGTCAGATCAGCCCCAGCATTTT. It encodes CASSLSDQPQHF.

The rearrangement uses TRBV11-3 and TRBJ2-1; possibly TRBD2 for D (6 bases). The length of the CDR3 is 12 residues. The ends were cut back, 6 bases at V and 15 bases at J, with 18 bases in the middle. CDR1 SGHNT and CDR2 YENEEA come from the germline V gene. DNA of the CDR3: TGTGCCAGCAGTAAGGGGCGGGGTTCACTGTTCTTC. Amino acid sequence: CASSKGRGSLFF.

The chain has TRBV10-3 and TRBJ2-7; D is perhaps TRBD1 or TRBD2 (6 bases each). V lost 8 bases and J lost 2, with 22 bases in between. Germline loops: CDR1 ENHRY, CDR2 SYGVKD. This CDR3 region has 16 residues. The DNA for the CDR3 is TGTGCCATCGCAACAGGGCGGGACAACGGCCCCTACGAGCAGTACTTC. This codes for CAIATGRDNGPYEQYF.

Comment on this clone: Other nucleotide sequences in the sample specify the same CDR3. The chain uses TRBV6-2 or TRBV6-3 and TRBJ2-7; D perhaps matches TRBD1 (5 bases). Trimming took off 5 bases at V and 2 bases at J, with 7 bases between the two ends. CDR1 is MNHEY, CDR2 SVGEGT, per germline. The CDR3 totals 12 residues. The CDR3 coding sequence is TGTGCCAGCAGTCAACAGGCCTACGAGCAGTACTTC. Translating it yields CASSQQAYEQYF.